The 24 T cell receptor beta chains presented below share a single source sample, sequenced in a study of T cell changes during pregnancy in multiple sclerosis. The method was immunoSEQ multiplex PCR; TCRdb's version includes in-frame clones alone and lacks a portion of them. The sample includes approximately 51,000 clones, approximately 90% of them seen just once. The sequencing used CD4+ T cells from peripheral blood mononuclear cells, collected after pregnancy. The receptors were sampled from a female donor with multiple sclerosis, enrolled in a pregnancy study.

This clone was observed once. The V call is TRBV18, the J call TRBJ2-1, with D perhaps TRBD1 (5 bases). Germline-derived CDR1 and CDR2 are KGHSH and LQKENI. The V gene lost 1 base and the J gene lost 0 bases, with 10 bases spanning the gap. There are 16 residues in the CDR3. The CDR3 sequence is CASSPRETDSYNEQFF. The CDR3 nucleotides are TGTGCCAGCTCACCACGCGAGACAGACTCCTACAATGAGCAGTTCTTC. The full variable domain, completed using reference TRBV18 and TRBJ2-1, is NAGVMQNPRHLVRRRGQEARLRCSPMKGHSHVYWYRQLPEEGLKFMVYLQKENIIDESGMPKERFSAEFPKEGPSILRIQQVVRGDSAAYFCASSPRETDSYNEQFFGPGTRLTVL.

DNA of the CDR3: TGTGCCAGCAGCTTAGTCGTTGGGAGGGGGAGGGAGGAGAAGCAGTTCTTC. Residues: CASSLVVGRGREEKQFF. The chain couples TRBV11-2 to TRBJ2-1; a weak D match, TRBD2 (7 bases). V was shortened by 1 base and J by 11 bases, with 24 bases between the two germline ends. Germline V gene data show CDR1 as SGHAT and CDR2 as FQNNGV. The CDR3 spans 17 residues.

Only one count was recorded for this clone. The J gene is TRBJ1-5, the V gene TRBV28; tentatively, D is TRBD1 (5 bases). V was cut by 6 bases and J by 7 bases, with 22 bases left in between. Germline CDR1 and CDR2: MDHEN and SYDVKM. CDR3 size: 16 residues. Written as DNA, the CDR3 is TGTGCCAGCAGCCCTAGACAGTTGGGTTTGCGGCAGCCCCAGCATTTT. Encoded protein: CASSPRQLGLRQPQHF.

In its sample, this clone was seen once. V usage is TRBV6-6 and J usage is TRBJ1-4; no clear D. Trimming took 0 bases from V and 8 from J, leaving 4 bases between them. CDR3 length: 12 residues. The germline CDR1 and CDR2 sequences are MNHNY and SVGAGI (reference sequence). CDR3 region: CASSYSREKLFF. CDR3 coding DNA: TGTGCCAGCAGTTACTCTCGGGAAAAACTGTTTTTT.

The chain employs TRBV19 and TRBJ1-3; D may be TRBD1 (5 bases). The CDR3 is made up of 15 amino acids. Between the trimmed V and J ends, which lost 2 bases and 0 bases, there was a span of 8 bases. Per the germline V gene, CDR1 is LNHDA and CDR2 is SQIVND (reference sequence). The CDR3 spells CASSIRGSSGNTIYF. The CDR3 region has the DNA TGTGCCAGTAGTATACGGGGGAGCTCTGGAAACACCATATATTTT.

This clone appeared once. The genes are TRBV27 and TRBJ1-5; D is perhaps TRBD1 (6 bases). CDR3 length: 15 amino acids. CDR1 and CDR2 (germline): MNHEY, SMNVEV (reference sequence). The V and J ends lost 2 bases and 1 base respectively, with 9 bases between them. The CDR3 loop reads CASSLAQGSNQPQHF. The CDR3 coding sequence is TGTGCCAGCAGTTTAGCTCAGGGGAGCAATCAGCCCCAGCATTTT.

The chain is built from TRBV6-6 and TRBJ2-1; no reliable D call. CDR3 length equals 16 residues. CDR1 MNHNY and CDR2 SVGAGI come from the germline V gene (reference sequence). V was trimmed by 2 bases and J by 2 bases, leaving 13 bases between them. CDR3 region: CASSYEAPYAYNEQFF. For the CDR3, the DNA is TGTGCCAGCAGTTACGAAGCGCCCTACGCCTACAATGAGCAGTTCTTC.

Comments on this clone: The sample holds other DNA sequences that translate to the same CDR3. The CDR3 DNA reads as TGCAGCGTTGAAACTATAGCGGGGTACCAAGAGACCCAGTACTTC. Translated: CSVETIAGYQETQYF. This chain joins TRBV29-1 and TRBJ2-5, with 8 positions matching TRBD2. The ends lost 2 bases at V and 0 bases at J; junction bases unmatched: 5. Germline lookup yields CDR1 SQVTM and CDR2 ANQGSEA. The CDR3 is 15 residues long.

CDR3 bases: TGTGCCAGCAGCCGGTCGCCCGGCGGGGCGGGAGGGAACGAGCAGTACTTC. It encodes CASSRSPGGAGGNEQYF. The genes are TRBV4-2 and TRBJ2-7, with 9 bases fitting TRBD2. V lost 4 bases and J lost 5; bases outside the gene matches: 15. The germline CDR1 and CDR2 sequences are LGHNA and YNFKEQ. The length of the CDR3 is 17 residues.

The J gene is TRBJ2-7, the V gene TRBV29-1, with D perhaps TRBD2 (5 bases). The germline CDR1 and CDR2 sequences are SQVTM and ANQGSEA. V lost 4 bases and J lost 3, with 10 bases in between. The CDR3 runs 12 residues. CDR3 protein: CSVVGDYYEQYF. CDR3 sequence (DNA): TGCAGCGTTGTCGGGGATTACTACGAGCAGTACTTC.

The rearrangement joins TRBV18 to TRBJ1-4; 9 bases agree with TRBD1. The CDR3 has 16 residues. Germline CDR1 and CDR2: KGHSH and LQKENI. The junction had 5 bases not matched to a gene; V was cut back by 3 bases and J by 3 bases. CDR3 DNA sequence: TGTGCCAGCTCACCCAGTACAGGGGGCTCTAATGAAAAACTGTTTTTT. Residues: CASSPSTGGSNEKLFF.

The genes are TRBV5-4 and TRBJ1-1, with 7 positions matching TRBD1. J was trimmed by 4 bases and V by 0 bases; bases with no gene match: 12. From germline, CDR1 is SGHNT and CDR2 YYREEE (reference sequence). This CDR3 comprises 17 residues. The CDR3 DNA is TGTGCCAGCAGCTTGGAAGGGGGCGCTGGGTGGAGCACTGAAGCTTTCTTT. This sequence encodes CASSLEGGAGWSTEAFF.

This clone appeared a single time. The chain employs TRBV2 and TRBJ1-5, with D perhaps matching TRBD1 (6 bases). Trimming took off 6 bases at V and 3 bases at J, with 15 bases between the two ends. The CDR3 length is 15 residues. The germline V gene has CDR1 SNHLY and CDR2 FYNNEI. DNA of the CDR3: TGTGCCAGCAGCGACACAGGGATCAACAATCAGCCCCAGCATTTT. This gives the protein CASSDTGINNQPQHF.

This chain links TRBV5-1 with TRBJ2-3; D is ambiguous. V was cut by 3 bases and J by 1 base, with 15 bases left in between. The CDR3 sequence is 16 residues long. Germline V lookup: CDR1 SGHRS, CDR2 YFSETQ. The CDR3 nucleotides are TGCGCCAGCAGCTGGCCCCAGCGTCCAGGCACAGATACGCAGTATTTT. Translating gives CASSWPQRPGTDTQYF.

The V gene is TRBV7-2, the J gene TRBJ1-2; D is perhaps TRBD1 (6 bases). The CDR3 sequence is 14 residues long. V gave up 5 bases and J gave up 7 bases, with 17 bases separating them. Germline CDR1 and CDR2: SGHTA and FQGNSA. The CDR3 reads CASSPGGASGGYTF. DNA of the CDR3: TGTGCCAGCAGCCCGGGGGGGGCCTCGGGTGGCTACACCTTC.

The J gene is TRBJ2-4, the V gene TRBV19, with 13 bases aligning to TRBD2. The CDR3 sequence is 19 residues long. Per the germline V gene, CDR1 is LNHDA and CDR2 is SQIVND (reference sequence). V was pared by 4 bases and J by 9 bases, with 18 bases of the junction left unmatched. CDR3: CASSKPELGLAGVGTIQYF. The CDR3 bases are TGTGCCAGTAGTAAGCCAGAGCTCGGACTAGCGGGAGTAGGAACCATTCAGTACTTC.

J is TRBJ2-2 and V is TRBV18, with D possibly being TRBD2 (6 bases). With 6 bases removed from V and 6 bases from J, the gap between germline ends came to 23 bases. CDR1 KGHSH and CDR2 LQKENI come from the germline V gene. The CDR3 totals 17 residues. CDR3 bases: TGTGCCAGCTCGCCTTCCAAGGGACTTCGCTCGGCCGGGGAGCTGTTTTTT. This gives the protein CASSPSKGLRSAGELFF.

This chain connects TRBV14 to TRBJ2-1, with TRBD2 matching over 15 bases. CDR1 and CDR2 from the germline V gene are SGHDN and FVKESK. CDR3 length equals 18 residues. The V and J ends lost 1 base and 3 bases, in that order; junction bases with no gene match: 4. The CDR3 sequence is CASSQGTSGRALYNEQFF. For the CDR3, the DNA is TGTGCCAGCAGCCAAGGGACTAGCGGGAGGGCCCTCTACAATGAGCAGTTCTTC.

V and J are TRBV6-6 and TRBJ1-5; D possibly corresponds to TRBD1 (5 bases). V was clipped by 2 bases and J by 5 bases, with 10 bases between them. CDR1 MNHNY and CDR2 SVGAGI come from the germline V gene (reference sequence). The CDR3 contains 14 residues. The CDR3 here is CASSYPGFDQPQHF. The CDR3 coding sequence is TGTGCCAGCAGTTACCCAGGGTTTGATCAGCCCCAGCATTTT.

This chain links TRBV5-6 with TRBJ2-7; TRBD2 matches 11 bases. CDR1 is SGHDT and CDR2 is YYEEEE in the germline V gene. The CDR3 has 17 amino acids. The V segment lost 4 bases and the J segment 3 bases; nucleotides outside the gene matches: 12. CDR3 residues: CASSPLAGGPVFYEQYF. The CDR3 nucleotides are TGTGCCAGCAGCCCCTTAGCGGGAGGGCCAGTTTTCTACGAGCAGTACTTC.

The chain carries TRBV4-1 and TRBJ2-3; 14 nucleotides align to TRBD2. With V trimmed by 1 base and J by 4 bases, 1 base remained unmatched. CDR3 size: 16 residues. Germline V gives CDR1 MGHRA, CDR2 YSYEKL. In DNA form, the CDR3 reads TGCGCCAGCAGCCAAGGGACTAGCGGGAGGTCAGATACGCAGTATTTT. It specifies CASSQGTSGRSDTQYF.

The V gene is TRBV7-2, the J gene TRBJ2-1; the D is unclear. The CDR3 consists of 14 residues. V dropped 0 bases and J dropped 5 bases, with 8 bases sitting between them. Germline CDR1 reads SGHTA; CDR2 reads FQGNSA. The CDR3 bases are TGTGCCAGCAGCTTAGCGCGTCCCAACAATGAGCAGTTCTTC. Protein product: CASSLARPNNEQFF. The full variable domain, its missing parts supplied by reference TRBV7-2 and TRBJ2-1, is GAGVSQSPSNKVTEKGKDVELRCDPISGHTALYWYRQSLGQGLEFLIYFQGNSAPDKSGLPSDRFSAERTGGSVSTLTIQRTQQEDSAVYLCASSLARPNNEQFFGPGTRLTVL.

V and J are TRBV6-5 and TRBJ2-7; 10 positions agree with TRBD2. This CDR3 is 14 amino acids long. V lost 6 bases to trimming and J lost 1 base; unmatched junction nucleotides: 3. CDR1 is MNHEY, CDR2 SVGAGI, per germline. Here the CDR3 DNA reads TGTGCCAGCAGCAAGCGGGAGGGTTCCTACGAGCAGTACTTC. It specifies CASSKREGSYEQYF.

The rearrangement links TRBV7-2 to TRBJ1-6, with 8 positions matching TRBD1. Germline CDR1 reads SGHTA; CDR2 reads FQGNSA. The CDR3 loop spans 17 amino acids. Losses at the gene ends were 1 base for V and 6 bases for J; bases not matched to a gene: 8. CDR3 nucleotides: TGTGCCAGCAGCTTAGGGGGGGCAGGGGGCAGTAATTCACCCCTCCACTTT. This codes for CASSLGGAGGSNSPLHF.